Described below is a single T cell receptor (beta chain) sequence and its context. It has no known antigen specificity. Within one base of it there is no much larger clone, and no base qualities were kept. The data were obtained in a study of blood T cell repertoires in COVID-19 (dated by TCRdb to 2018 to 2020). Describing the broader study: The collaborator samples originated in the United States, Italy and Spain and spanned the acute and convalescent phases of COVID-19. HLA class I and class II types, where available, came from metadata supplied by the sample provider rather than from assay-based typing. A freely available public database, intended as a resource for researchers studying the immune response to SARS-CoV-2, is where the repertoires were released. The material from the prospective study consisted of cDNA or gDNA derived from T cells, B-cell-depleted T cells, or PBMCs. Subjects who had been exposed to COVID-19, were actively infected with it, or had recovered from it provided the deeply sampled blood TCRbeta repertoires that made up the dataset. Samples came from the ongoing ImmuneRACE study (first 160 participants) plus 1,254 subjects from 6 global collaborators. Nearly every sample came with metadata listing a de-identified subject ID, COVID-19 status, age in years and sex.

The germline V gene encodes CDR1 SGHTS and CDR2 YDEGEE. The V and J ends are trimmed by 4 bases and 3 bases, leaving 8 bases between them. Reading from cysteine to phenylalanine, the CDR3 counts 14 amino acids. This entry keeps only the CDR3 DNA: 42 bases, framed from base 1. TCRbeta CDR3 regions were amplified from genomic DNA by means of the immunoSEQ Assay, a bias-controlled multiplex PCR. In the original analysis: The number of nucleated cells in each sample was estimated by amplification of reference gene primers within the assay. Sequence reads were collapsed and filtered to measure the absolute abundance of every unique TCRbeta CDR3 rearrangement. For each sample, productive Simpson clonality was calculated as the square root of Simpson's diversity index over productive rearrangements. TCRdb carries this immuneACCESS record with in-frame sequences only. Its versions omit some clonotypes, under half of them owing to an unresolved V gene in the studies checked, with the rest unexplained. From that table come the V and J calls and clone size; the DNA was used to work out D and trimming. The sample table shows about 210,000 clones, and 65% to 85% are seen once. The top ten clones comprise 8% to 10% of the sample.

The collaborating institutions used their own protocols to collect whole blood in K2EDTA tubes. For TCRbeta analysis, collaborator samples were shipped as frozen whole blood, as isolated PBMCs, or as DNA extracted from either sample type. Study-wide conclusions, independent of this receptor: The amount of clinical and demographic metadata varied by source and participant and was provided uncurated.

Here the chain combines TRBV5-8 and TRBJ1-6; too little of a D gene remains to name it. The sequenced material came from peripheral blood. This clonotype was obtained from a woman aged 50 to 65 with acute or convalescent COVID-19. The nucleotide sequence is TGTGCCAGCAGCCCGACGGGCTATAATTCACCCCTCCACTTT. Its protein product is CASSPTGYNSPLHF.